The rows below give T cell receptor beta chains drawn from one sample of a study of OX40 agonist ivuxolimab in advanced cancers. Assay used: immunoSEQ multiplex PCR; TCRdb lists only in-frame clones, some missing. The sample lists roughly 140,000 clones, approximately 94% seen once, with around 0.28% in the top ten. Sample: CD4+ or CD8+ T cells sorted from blood, taken in a trial of the OX40 agonist ivuxolimab. These TCRs come from an adult with an advanced solid tumor such as melanoma, head and neck, liver or kidney cancer. Both conserved end residues are part of each CDR3. The D gene is left open where the match is weak. Some rows have no size entry. The others give once, few or many, or a class for an expanded clone.

TRBJ2-7	TRBD1	once	TRBV5-1	CASSAGTGPSTAYEQYF	TGCGCCAGCAGCGCCGGGACAGGGCCTTCAACCGCCTACGAGCAGTACTTC
TRBJ1-4	.	.	TRBV27	CASSIGGLEKLFF	TGTGCCAGCTCCATAGGGGGGCTTGAAAAACTGTTTTTT
TRBJ1-2	TRBD1	.	TRBV4-3	CASSQASDRDTYGYTF	TGCGCCAGCAGCCAAGCCTCAGACAGGGATACCTATGGCTACACCTTC
TRBJ1-1	.	.	TRBV10-1	CASSESGLGEAFF	TGCGCCAGCAGTGAGTCAGGCCTCGGGGAAGCTTTCTTT
TRBJ1-2	.	few	TRBV7-9	CASSPNRDGYTF	TGTGCCAGCAGCCCCAACAGGGATGGCTACACCTTC
TRBJ2-6	.	.	TRBV4-1	CASSQGASGANVLTF	TGCGCCAGCAGCCAAGGCGCCTCTGGGGCCAACGTCCTGACTTTC
TRBJ2-7	TRBD1	.	TRBV19	CASNPTPGGKDEQYF	TGTGCCAGTAACCCTACCCCAGGGGGCAAGGACGAGCAGTACTTC
TRBJ2-2	.	.	TRBV7-3	CASSLGLARTGELFF	TGTGCCAGCAGCTTGGGGCTAGCGCGAACCGGGGAGCTGTTTTTT
TRBJ2-7	TRBD1	.	TRBV4-1	CASSLLPTGGYEQYF	TGCGCCAGCAGCCTCCTCCCGACAGGGGGGTACGAGCAGTACTTC
TRBJ2-3	TRBD2	.	TRBV7-3	CASSLTFRTSGITDTQYF	TGTGCCAGCAGCTTAACGTTCCGGACTAGCGGGATCACAGATACGCAGTATTTT
TRBJ1-1	.	.	TRBV6-5	CASSYSVGLNTEAFF	TGTGCCAGCAGTTACTCGGTCGGATTGAACACTGAAGCTTTCTTT
TRBJ2-5	TRBD2	.	TRBV6-1	CASLLAGGETQYF	TGTGCCAGTTTGCTAGCGGGGGGAGAGACCCAGTACTTC
TRBJ1-3	.	.	TRBV29-1	CSAGRPSGNTIYF	TGCAGCGCCGGTCGGCCTTCCGGAAACACCATATATTTT
TRBJ2-7	.	.	TRBV5-1	CASSLAGNPYEQYF	TGCGCCAGCAGCTTGGCAGGGAACCCCTACGAGCAGTACTTC
TRBJ1-1	.	.	TRBV19	CASSISQIMNTEAFF	TGTGCCAGTAGTATCAGCCAGATCATGAACACTGAAGCTTTCTTT
TRBJ2-3	TRBD2	few	TRBV9	CASSVELAGSTDTQYF	TGTGCCAGCAGCGTAGAACTAGCGGGGAGCACAGATACGCAGTATTTT
TRBJ1-2	.	.	TRBV7-9	CASSLQDGYGYTF	TGTGCCAGCAGCCTACAGGACGGGTATGGCTACACCTTC
TRBJ2-4	TRBD1	.	TRBV11-3	CASSPTDRRNIQYF	TGTGCCAGCAGCCCCACGGACAGGAGAAACATTCAGTACTTC
TRBJ2-3	TRBD2	.	TRBV5-6	CASSGRLAEMGDTQYF	TGTGCCAGCAGCGGCCGACTAGCGGAGATGGGGGATACGCAGTATTTT
TRBJ1-2	.	.	TRBV27	CASSPQAVQGGYGYTF	TGTGCCAGCAGTCCACAAGCTGTACAGGGTGGCTATGGCTACACCTTC
TRBJ2-3	.	.	TRBV5-1	CASSLGATADTQYF	TGCGCCAGCAGCTTGGGGGCCACGGCAGATACGCAGTATTTT